The rows below give T cell receptor beta chains drawn from one sample of a study of T cell clonotyping in hematopoietic cell transplantation. This table comes from immunoSEQ multiplex PCR, and its TCRdb copy is limited to in-frame clones, with some not included. The table shows roughly 29,000 clones, with roughly 80% occurring only once. The sample here was peripheral blood mononuclear cells, taken before stem cell transplant. These receptors all come from a woman in her thirties with chronic myeloid leukemia. Some clones in this sample may be carry-over from other donors' samples. Both conserved end residues are part of each CDR3. The D gene is left open where the match is weak. Clone size is shown for a subset of rows, as once, few, many or a class of expanded clone.

d_call	clone_size	v_call	j_call	cdr3_length	cdr3_nt	cdr3_aa
NA	NA	TRBV12-5	TRBJ1-2	10	TGTGCTAGTGGTTTGGCCCCGTTAACCTTC	CASGLAPLTF
TRBD1	NA	TRBV30	TRBJ1-6	15	TGTGCCTCCTTACCGGGACAGCTTAACAATTCACCCCTCCACTTT	CASLPGQLNNSPLHF
NA	NA	TRBV7-6	TRBJ1-4	14	TGTGCCAGCAGCAGGCGAGGGACTAATGAAAAACTGTTTTTT	CASSRRGTNEKLFF
NA	NA	TRBV5-1	TRBJ2-2	15	TGCGCCAGCAGACCTAGGACAGAGAACACCGGGGAGCTGTTTTTT	CASRPRTENTGELFF
NA	NA	TRBV5-6	TRBJ2-5	15	TGTGCCAGCAGCCTCCCCCGGCAGCTCCAAGAGACCCAGTACTTC	CASSLPRQLQETQYF
NA	once	TRBV20-1	TRBJ1-2	11	TGCAGTGCTAGTCACGGGTATGGCTACACCTTC	CSASHGYGYTF
TRBD1	NA	TRBV19	TRBJ1-5	15	TGTGCCAGTAGTATGGCCGGGACAGGGGTTCAGCCCCAGCATTTT	CASSMAGTGVQPQHF
NA	NA	TRBV27	TRBJ1-1	16	TGTGCCAGCAACCCCGCGGTAGGGGGTGGGAACACTGAAGCTTTCTTT	CASNPAVGGGNTEAFF
TRBD1	large	TRBV7-6	TRBJ2-1	16	TGTGCCAGCAGCTTGCCAACAGGGGTGGGAGTCAATGAGCAGTTCTTC	CASSLPTGVGVNEQFF
NA	NA	TRBV5-1	TRBJ1-6	14	TGCGCCAGCAGCGGGGGAAGGAGTAATTCACCCCTCCACTTT	CASSGGRSNSPLHF
TRBD1	medium-sized	TRBV14	TRBJ2-7	16	TGTGCCAGCAGCCAAGGTCGGGGACAGGGGGCTTACGAGCAGTACTTC	CASSQGRGQGAYEQYF
NA	medium-sized	TRBV7-9	TRBJ2-5	15	TGTGCCAGCAGCTCCGCCTTAGCCGGCCAAGAGACCCAGTACTTC	CASSSALAGQETQYF
NA	NA	TRBV10-3	TRBJ2-5	14	TGTGCCATCAGTGAGTCAAGCATCCAAGAGACCCAGTACTTC	CAISESSIQETQYF
NA	NA	TRBV6-6	TRBJ1-2	10	TGTGCCAGCACCCTTAATGGCTACACCTTC	CASTLNGYTF
TRBD1	NA	TRBV28	TRBJ1-2	16	TGTGCCAGCAGTTTATCGGGGACAGGATTTAACTATGGCTACACCTTC	CASSLSGTGFNYGYTF
NA	NA	TRBV4-2	TRBJ2-5	12	TGTGCCAGCAGCCAAGGAGGCGAGACCCAGTACTTC	CASSQGGETQYF
NA	NA	TRBV6-1	TRBJ1-5	14	TGTGCCAGCAGAACGGACAGCAGATATCAGCCCCAGCATTTT	CASRTDSRYQPQHF
NA	NA	TRBV2	TRBJ2-5	13	TGTGCCAGCAGGACCTTGGGTCGTGAGACCCAGTACTTC	CASRTLGRETQYF
NA	NA	TRBV27	TRBJ1-1	11	TGTGCCAGCAGCTTCGGGACTGAAGCTTTCTTT	CASSFGTEAFF
TRBD1	NA	TRBV29-1	TRBJ2-7	13	TGCAGCGCTGAGACAGGGAGCTCCTACGAGCAGTACTTC	CSAETGSSYEQYF
NA	NA	TRBV11-2	TRBJ1-2	15	TGTGCCAGCAGCTCCCAACCGACGGATAACTATGGCTACACCTTC	CASSSQPTDNYGYTF
NA	few	TRBV9	TRBJ1-2	14	TGTGCCAGCGGGGATCAGGAGCGCTCTAGTGGCTACACCTTC	CASGDQERSSGYTF
NA	NA	TRBV27	TRBJ2-2	13	TGTGCCAGCAGTCCCAGCCATTCCGGGGAGCTGTTTTTT	CASSPSHSGELFF
NA	NA	TRBV5-1	TRBJ1-4	15	TGCGCCAGCAGCTTGGGGACAGCAACTAATGAAAAACTGTTTTTT	CASSLGTATNEKLFF
NA	few	TRBV7-9	TRBJ2-2	13	TGTGCCAGCAGCTTCTGGGGCACCGGGGAGCTGTTTTTT	CASSFWGTGELFF
NA	few	TRBV2	TRBJ1-5	14	TGTGCCAGCAGACAGACAGGAGGGGTACAGCCCCAGCATTTT	CASRQTGGVQPQHF
NA	NA	TRBV11-2	TRBJ1-2	13	TGTGCCAGCAGCTTTCGCAGGGAGGGTGGCTACACCTTC	CASSFRREGGYTF
TRBD1	NA	TRBV6-5	TRBJ1-5	13	TGTGCCAGCATCGGGACAGTCAATCAGCCCCAGCATTTT	CASIGTVNQPQHF
NA	NA	TRBV5-1	TRBJ2-5	11	TGCGCCAGCATCAAAGGGGAGACCCAGTACTTC	CASIKGETQYF
TRBD2	NA	TRBV4-2	TRBJ2-1	14	TGTGCCAGTGCCGTAGCGGGGGGGGGAAATGAGCAGTTCTTC	CASAVAGGGNEQFF
TRBD1	NA	TRBV19	TRBJ2-5	14	TGTGCCAGTAGTCCAGGACAGGGGCAAGAGACCCAGTACTTC	CASSPGQGQETQYF
NA	NA	TRBV19	TRBJ2-1	15	TGTGCCAGTAGTATTGGCGCGGCTCTGGGCGATGAGCAGTTCTTC	CASSIGAALGDEQFF
NA	NA	TRBV7-9	TRBJ1-2	12	TGTGCCAGCAGCCAATGGTCGGGGGGAGAGACCTTC	CASSQWSGGETF
NA	NA	TRBV5-1	TRBJ2-3	16	TGCGCCAGCAGCTTTGACCGGGACCTAAGCACAGATACGCAGTATTTT	CASSFDRDLSTDTQYF
NA	NA	TRBV20-1	TRBJ1-2	11	TGCAGTGCTGGTGAGAACTATGGCTACACCTTC	CSAGENYGYTF
NA	NA	TRBV7-8	TRBJ2-3	16	TGTGCCAGCAGCCCGATCGGACGGACGGAGGCAGATACGCAGTATTTT	CASSPIGRTEADTQYF
NA	NA	TRBV5-6	TRBJ1-2	13	TGTGCCAGCAGCTTACGAACAGGAAATGGCTACACCTTC	CASSLRTGNGYTF
NA	NA	TRBV7-2	TRBJ1-6	15	TGTGCCAGCAGCTCAAGGACAGTCCTTAATTCACCCCTCCACTTT	CASSSRTVLNSPLHF
NA	NA	TRBV7-6	TRBJ2-3	14	TGTGCCAGCAGCCCCCGGGGCGGGACAGATACGCAGTATTTT	CASSPRGGTDTQYF
TRBD1	NA	TRBV4-1	TRBJ2-2	16	TGCGCCAGCAGCCAAAGGACAGGGGGCCCCACCGGGGAGCTGTTTTTT	CASSQRTGGPTGELFF
NA	NA	TRBV30	TRBJ2-3	14	TGTGCCTGGAGTGGTGTGGGACGCACAGATACGCAGTATTTT	CAWSGVGRTDTQYF
NA	NA	TRBV5-6	TRBJ1-1	14	TGTGCCAGCAGCTTGGCCACCCTGACAGTAGTAGCTTTCTTT	CASSLATLTVVAFF
NA	NA	TRBV4-2	TRBJ1-5	15	TGTGCCAGCAGCCAAGCACAGGGCGACAATCAGCCCCAGCATTTT	CASSQAQGDNQPQHF
TRBD2	NA	TRBV4-1	TRBJ2-1	17	TGCGCCAGCAGCCTCACGTATAGCGGGGTCGCCTACAATGAGCAGTTCTTC	CASSLTYSGVAYNEQFF
NA	NA	TRBV27	TRBJ1-2	16	TGTGCCAGCAGTTTAGGGCAGACAGCGTCCCTTTATGGCTACACCTTC	CASSLGQTASLYGYTF
NA	NA	TRBV19	TRBJ1-2	13	TGTGCCAGTAGCCCCCGGGGGGACTATGGCTACACCTTC	CASSPRGDYGYTF
NA	NA	TRBV29-1	TRBJ1-1	13	TGCAGCACAAGGACGGCCCTGAACACTGAAGCTTTCTTT	CSTRTALNTEAFF
NA	NA	TRBV7-9	TRBJ1-1	13	TGTGCCAGCAGCTTATTATTTGGGGCGGAAGCTTTCTTT	CASSLLFGAEAFF
TRBD1	NA	TRBV7-9	TRBJ2-7	15	TGTGCCAGCAGCAGCCGTGGGACAGGGGTCTACGAGCAGTACTTC	CASSSRGTGVYEQYF
NA	NA	TRBV14	TRBJ2-3	15	TGTGCCAGCAGCCAAGATCACTCAGGGGTTGATACGCAGTATTTT	CASSQDHSGVDTQYF
NA	NA	TRBV30	TRBJ1-1	14	TGTGCCTGGAGTTTCCGGGGGGCGGGGGCTGAAGCTTTCTTT	CAWSFRGAGAEAFF
NA	once	TRBV20-1	TRBJ1-1	11	TGCAGTGCTAACCAGAGAACTGAAGCTTTCTTT	CSANQRTEAFF
TRBD2	once	TRBV7-2	TRBJ2-3	15	TGTGCCAGCAGCCCTAGGAGCGGGGGCACAGATACGCAGTATTTT	CASSPRSGGTDTQYF
TRBD1	NA	TRBV19	TRBJ1-5	14	TGTGCCAGTAGTATTCGGACAGGGTTTCAGCCCCAGCATTTT	CASSIRTGFQPQHF
NA	NA	TRBV7-6	TRBJ2-5	16	TGTGCCAGCAGCTTAGGTCCTTTGGGAGGAGCGGAGACCCAGTACTTC	CASSLGPLGGAETQYF
NA	once	TRBV11-2	TRBJ1-1	13	TGTGCCAGCAGCAGGACCATGAACACTGAAGCTTTCTTT	CASSRTMNTEAFF
TRBD1	NA	TRBV14	TRBJ2-7	14	TGTGCCAGCAGCCAAGTAGGGGGCCAATACGAGCAGTACTTC	CASSQVGGQYEQYF
NA	NA	TRBV12-5	TRBJ2-7	14	TGTGCTAGTGGTTTGGTCGACAATTCCTACGAGCAGTACTTC	CASGLVDNSYEQYF
TRBD2	NA	TRBV2	TRBJ2-7	15	TGTGCCAAAGACAGGGAACTAGCGGGGCAATACGAGCAGTACTTC	CAKDRELAGQYEQYF